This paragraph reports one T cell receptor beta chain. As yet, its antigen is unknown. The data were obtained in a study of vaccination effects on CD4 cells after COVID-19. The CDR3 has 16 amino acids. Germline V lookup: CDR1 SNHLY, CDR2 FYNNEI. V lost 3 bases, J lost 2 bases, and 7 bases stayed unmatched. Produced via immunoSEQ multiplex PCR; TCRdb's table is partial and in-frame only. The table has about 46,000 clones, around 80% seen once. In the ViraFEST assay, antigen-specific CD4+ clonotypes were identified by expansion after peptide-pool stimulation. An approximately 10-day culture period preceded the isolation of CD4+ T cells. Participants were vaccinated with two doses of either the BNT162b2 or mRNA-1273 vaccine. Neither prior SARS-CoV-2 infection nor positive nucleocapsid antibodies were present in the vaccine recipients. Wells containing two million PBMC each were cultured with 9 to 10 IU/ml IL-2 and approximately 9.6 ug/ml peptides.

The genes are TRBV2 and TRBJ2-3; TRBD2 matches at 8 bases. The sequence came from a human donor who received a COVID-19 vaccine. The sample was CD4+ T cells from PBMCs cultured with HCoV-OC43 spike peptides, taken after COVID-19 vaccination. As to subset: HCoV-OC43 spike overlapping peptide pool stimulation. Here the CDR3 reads CASSEIAGGTTDTQYF. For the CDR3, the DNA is TGTGCCAGCAGTGAGATCGCGGGGGGTACCACAGATACGCAGTATTTT.